The 30 T cell receptor beta chains below come from one sample, sequenced in a study of T-cell reconstitution after alpha-beta-depleted transplantation in children. It was with unique molecular identifiers that the TCRbeta library was prepared. Each CDR3 protein is one row after TCRdb ran MiXCR on the PCR reads. The data show around 580,000 distinct CDR3 sequences, 23% seen once. This specimen was PBMCs, mostly from graft donor cells, taken 360 days after TCRalphabeta/CD19-depleted stem cell transplant. These receptors were taken from a boy under two years old who had a stem cell transplant for acute myeloid leukemia, so the T cells may come from the graft donor.

The gene calls are TRBV18 and TRBJ1-2; 7 bases agree with TRBD1. Trimming cost V 2 bases and J 5 bases; bases outside gene matches: 5. Germline CDR1 is KGHSH and CDR2 is LQKENI. The CDR3 sequence is 14 residues long. Written as DNA, the CDR3 is TGTGCCAGCTCACCAGTCGGGACAGCGTATGGCTACACCTTC. Its protein is CASSPVGTAYGYTF.

This clonotype occurred a few times. The chain employs TRBV29-1 and TRBJ1-1; 8 nucleotides match TRBD1. The CDR3 is 13 amino acids. The ends lost 5 bases at V and 5 bases at J; junction bases unmatched: 7. Germline V gene lookup returns CDR1 SQVTM and CDR2 ANQGSEA. DNA for the CDR3: TGCAGCGTTCACGACAGGGGAGAAACTGAAGCTTTCTTT. This encodes CSVHDRGETEAFF.

The J gene is TRBJ1-1, the V gene TRBV20-1; 8 bases are shared with TRBD1. J lost 4 bases, V lost 6 bases, and 4 bases had no gene match. The V gene's germline CDR1 is DFQATT and CDR2 SNEGSKA (reference sequence). This CDR3 contains 12 residues. The CDR3 DNA reads TGCAGTGCGCCGGACAGGGCCACTGAAGCTTTCTTT. Amino acid sequence: CSAPDRATEAFF.

This clonotype occurred many times. The rearrangement links TRBV12-3 or TRBV12-4 to TRBJ2-1; D perhaps matches TRBD2 (6 bases). V dropped 6 bases and J dropped 7 bases, with 13 bases sitting between them. The CDR3 covers 13 residues. DNA for the CDR3: TGTGCCAGCAGCTTGGGGGAGGTTAATGAGCAGTTCTTC. It codes for CASSLGEVNEQFF.

This clonotype came up many times. The chain recombines TRBV12-3 or TRBV12-4 with TRBJ2-7; 11 bases are a match to TRBD1. CDR3 length: 15 residues. J was trimmed by 3 bases and V by 4 bases; bases with no gene match: 5. CDR3 residues: CASSSGGTGGYEQYF. CDR3 bases: TGTGCCAGCAGTTCTGGGGGGACAGGGGGCTACGAGCAGTACTTC.

This chain uses TRBV6-4 with TRBJ2-5, with D tentatively TRBD1 (5 bases). V lost 5 bases and J 5 bases, leaving 12 bases between the germline ends. This CDR3 spans 13 amino acids. Germline V CDR1 and CDR2: MRHNA, SNTAGT. In nucleotides, the CDR3 is TGTGCCAGCAGTTCCGACTCAGGGGAGACCCAGTACTTC. It yields the protein CASSSDSGETQYF.

CDR3 protein: CATSDAAGGDTQYF. The CDR3 coding sequence is TGTGCCACCAGTGACGCCGCGGGAGGAGATACGCAGTATTTT. V usage is TRBV24-1 and J usage is TRBJ2-3, with 8 bases aligning to TRBD2. Per the germline V gene, CDR1 is KGHDR and CDR2 is SFDVKD. This CDR3 is 14 amino acids long. V gave up 4 bases and J gave up 5 bases; unmatched junction bases: 4.

The chain has TRBV6-1 and TRBJ1-4; 7 positions agree with TRBD1. Germline CDR1 MNHNS, CDR2 SASEGT. The J segment lost 7 bases and the V segment lost 6 bases, leaving 8 bases of the junction unmatched. The CDR3 length is 14 residues. This chain's CDR3 is CASRPQGWSEKLFF. CDR3 DNA sequence: TGTGCCAGCAGGCCACAGGGGTGGAGTGAAAAACTGTTTTTT.

The table lists this clonotype with a few counts. The genes are TRBV27 and TRBJ2-1; D remains unclear. The V and J ends lost 7 bases and 6 bases respectively, with 13 bases between them. The CDR3 is 13 residues long. Germline values: CDR1 MNHEY, CDR2 SMNVEV (reference sequence). For the CDR3, the DNA is TGTGCCAGCAAGGTCCGAGGCCCCAATGAGCAGTTCTTC. This gives the protein CASKVRGPNEQFF.

The chain employs TRBV6-1 and TRBJ2-1; tentatively, D is TRBD1 (7 bases). This CDR3 spans 14 amino acids. The V and J ends lost 8 bases and 8 bases respectively, with 19 bases between them. Germline CDR1 and CDR2: MNHNS and SASEGT. CDR3 loop: CASSRGQYTDEQFF. CDR3 nucleotides: TGTGCCAGCTCGCGGGGACAGTATACGGATGAGCAGTTCTTC.

The chain is built from TRBV12-3 or TRBV12-4 and TRBJ1-2; D ambiguous. CDR3 length: 13 amino acids. V dropped 1 base and J dropped 7 bases, with 10 bases sitting between them. CDR3 sequence reads: CASSLVGKGGYTF. In DNA, the CDR3 is TGTGCCAGCAGTTTAGTGGGGAAAGGTGGCTACACCTTC.

The chain couples TRBV6-1 to TRBJ2-7; D perhaps matches TRBD1 (6 bases). The CDR3 extends over 14 amino acids. The V gene's germline CDR1 is MNHNS and CDR2 SASEGT. The V end lost 5 bases, the J end lost 2 bases, and 13 bases lay between the germline ends. CDR3 DNA sequence: TGTGCCAGCAGTAGGGGCAGGGGCCCCTACGAGCAGTACTTC. Amino acids: CASSRGRGPYEQYF.

The chain employs TRBV20-1 and TRBJ1-5; D is uncertain. The CDR3 loop spans 14 amino acids. Trimming took off 4 bases at V and 3 bases at J, with 13 bases between the two ends. Germline CDR1 is DFQATT and CDR2 is SNEGSKA (reference sequence). The CDR3 region is CSAKRTALNQPQHF. The CDR3 DNA sequence: TGCAGTGCTAAGCGGACGGCCCTCAATCAGCCCCAGCATTTT.

This chain uses TRBV18 with TRBJ2-1; D is ambiguous. The length of the CDR3 is 15 residues. The ends were cut back, 1 base at V and 5 bases at J, with 12 bases in the middle. Germline CDR1 KGHSH, CDR2 LQKENI. In nucleotides, the CDR3 is TGTGCCAGCTCACCACAGAGCCCCTCACACAATGAGCAGTTCTTC. It is translated as CASSPQSPSHNEQFF.

This rearrangement joins TRBV5-4 to TRBJ2-4, with a weak D call TRBD2 (6 bases). The V and J ends lost 2 bases and 0 bases respectively, with 12 bases between them. The CDR3 loop spans 16 amino acids. Germline V lookup: CDR1 SGHNT, CDR2 YYREEE (reference sequence). CDR3 in amino acids: CASSFGAGAAKNIQYF. CDR3 coding DNA: TGTGCCAGCAGCTTCGGAGCGGGCGCAGCCAAAAACATTCAGTACTTC.

This clonotype was observed at least ten times. The chain employs TRBV11-2 and TRBJ2-5; perhaps TRBD2 as D (5 bases). The CDR3 runs 15 residues. The ends were cut back, 1 base at V and 4 bases at J, with 13 bases in the middle. Germline values: CDR1 SGHAT, CDR2 FQNNGV. In nucleotides, the CDR3 is TGTGCCAGCAGCTTAGGGGGTACTAGTAGAGAGACCCAGTACTTC. Residues: CASSLGGTSRETQYF.

The V and J genes are TRBV28 and TRBJ1-6; D is perhaps TRBD1 (6 bases). Germline-derived CDR1 and CDR2 are MDHEN and SYDVKM. The CDR3 is 13 amino acids. Trimming pared 8 bases from V and 7 bases from J, leaving 12 bases between. CDR3 residues: CASSDRINSPLHF. The CDR3 nucleotides read TGTGCCAGCTCGGACAGAATAAATTCACCCCTCCACTTT.

CDR3 sequence reads: CSARSGTGADTQYF. In nucleotides, the CDR3 is TGCAGTGCTAGGTCCGGGACAGGGGCAGATACGCAGTATTTT. This sequence joins TRBV20-1 and TRBJ2-3; 10 bases are a match to TRBD1. The V segment lost 3 bases and the J segment 4 bases; nucleotides outside the gene matches: 4. The CDR3 contains 14 residues. Per germline, CDR1 DFQATT and CDR2 SNEGSKA (reference sequence).

There are a few counts of this clonotype. V usage is TRBV29-1 and J usage is TRBJ2-3, with D possibly being TRBD1 or TRBD2 (5 bases each). This CDR3 is 13 amino acids long. Germline V lookup: CDR1 SQVTM, CDR2 ANQGSEA. V gave up 7 bases and J gave up 2 bases, with 13 bases separating them. CDR3 DNA: TGCAGCGACCGGGACGGAGTCACAGATACGCAGTATTTT. Protein product: CSDRDGVTDTQYF.

This clonotype was seen more than once but under ten times. V is TRBV6-5 and J is TRBJ2-1, with D uncertain. V lost 2 bases to trimming and J lost 1 base, with 6 bases between them. This CDR3 has 14 residues. Germline values: CDR1 MNHEY, CDR2 SVGAGI. The CDR3 coding sequence is TGTGCCAGCAGTTACCGGCAGTCCTACAATGAGCAGTTCTTC. Translation: CASSYRQSYNEQFF.

The table lists this clonotype with many counts. This sequence joins TRBV28 and TRBJ2-1; 8 bases fit TRBD1. In germline, CDR1 is MDHEN, CDR2 SYDVKM. The CDR3 has 13 residues. Losses at the gene ends were 5 bases for V and 8 bases for J; bases not matched to a gene: 5. As DNA, the CDR3 is TGTGCCAGCAGTCCGGACAGGGACGATGAGCAGTTCTTC. Translated: CASSPDRDDEQFF.

This chain joins TRBV6-2 or TRBV6-3 and TRBJ2-7, with D possibly matching TRBD2 (7 bases). Germline lookup yields CDR1 MNHEY and CDR2 SVGEGT. The CDR3 loop spans 15 amino acids. V was clipped by 2 bases and J by 2 bases, with 13 bases between them. CDR3 coding DNA: TGTGCCAGCAGTTACGCCAGAGGGGGGGCCTACGAGCAGTACTTC. Amino acids: CASSYARGGAYEQYF.

This clonotype occurred a few times. The chain is built from TRBV11-2 and TRBJ2-4; tentatively, D is TRBD1 (5 bases). The germline V gene encodes CDR1 SGHAT and CDR2 FQNNGV. The V gene lost 5 bases and the J gene lost 0 bases, with 14 bases spanning the gap. The CDR3 is made up of 16 amino acids. This chain's CDR3 is CASSPSSGLAKNIQYF. CDR3 sequence (DNA): TGTGCCAGCAGCCCCTCCTCAGGGCTAGCCAAAAACATTCAGTACTTC.

V is TRBV10-3 and J is TRBJ2-1, with 7 nucleotides matching TRBD1. The V gene's germline CDR1 is ENHRY and CDR2 SYGVKD. The CDR3 spans 17 residues. V dropped 0 bases and J dropped 5; count of bases not matched to a gene: 10. The CDR3 DNA is TGTGCCATCAGTGAGTCGCTTTACAGGGGCCCCCACAATGAGCAGTTCTTC. This encodes CAISESLYRGPHNEQFF.

The chain combines TRBV7-7 with TRBJ2-1; no firm D call. CDR3 length: 9 residues. V lost 7 bases and J 10 bases, leaving 5 bases between the germline ends. Germline V gene lookup returns CDR1 SSHAT and CDR2 FNYEAQ (reference sequence). The CDR3 region is CASKVEQFF. The CDR3 DNA follows: TGTGCCAGCAAGGTAGAGCAGTTCTTC. Together with reference TRBV7-7 and TRBJ2-1, the CDR3 gives the full variable domain: GAGVSQSPRYKVTKRGQDVTLRCDPISSHATLYWYQQALGQGPEFLTYFNYEAQPDKSGLPSDRFSAERPEGSISTLTIQRTEQRDSAMYRCASKVEQFFGPGTRLTVL.

The table lists this clonotype with a few counts. V and J are TRBV29-1 and TRBJ2-7; 10 nucleotides line up with TRBD1. From germline, CDR1 is SQVTM and CDR2 ANQGSEA. The length of the CDR3 is 15 residues. The J segment lost 3 bases and the V segment lost 8 bases, leaving 13 bases of the junction unmatched. The CDR3, as DNA: TGCAGCTGTTCCGAACGTGGGACAGGGGTCTACGAGCAGTACTTC. Translating gives CSCSERGTGVYEQYF.

The V gene is TRBV7-2, the J gene TRBJ1-4; 7 bases are shared with TRBD1. This CDR3 has 15 amino acids. The junction had 10 bases not matched to a gene; V was cut back by 5 bases and J by 7 bases. From germline, CDR1 is SGHTA and CDR2 FQGNSA. The CDR3 sequence: CASSPRQGGTEKLFF. CDR3 DNA: TGTGCCAGCAGCCCCCGACAGGGTGGTACTGAAAAACTGTTTTTT. The full variable domain, completed using reference TRBV7-2 and TRBJ1-4, is GAGVSQSPSNKVTEKGKDVELRCDPISGHTALYWYRQSLGQGLEFLIYFQGNSAPDKSGLPSDRFSAERTGGSVSTLTIQRTQQEDSAVYLCASSPRQGGTEKLFFGSGTQLSVL.

As for this clonotype: The junction departs from the called germline gene at one end, perhaps through a read error. This sequence joins TRBV20-1 and TRBJ2-2; D is possibly TRBD2 (5 bases). Germline CDR1 is DFQATT and CDR2 is SNEGSKA (reference sequence). The CDR3 sequence is 12 residues long. CDR3 DNA sequence: TGCAGTGCTAGTAAAACCACCGGGGAGCTGTGTTTT. Translation: CSASKTTGELCF.

This clonotype was observed a few times. The V and J genes are TRBV19 and TRBJ2-2; D unresolved. This CDR3 contains 15 residues. V shed 3 bases and J shed 0 bases, with 8 bases lying between them. The germline gives CDR1 LNHDA, CDR2 SQIVND (reference sequence). CDR3: CASSILQTNTGELFF. The CDR3 nucleotides read TGTGCCAGTAGTATCCTACAGACGAACACCGGGGAGCTGTTTTTT.

The chain carries TRBV6-5 and TRBJ2-3, with no clear D. The ends were cut back, 8 bases at V and 6 bases at J, with 12 bases in the middle. This CDR3 region has 12 residues. Germline CDR1 and CDR2: MNHEY and SVGAGI. The CDR3 nucleotides read TGTGCCAGCGGCAGAATGGCGGATACGCAGTATTTT. Protein product: CASGRMADTQYF.